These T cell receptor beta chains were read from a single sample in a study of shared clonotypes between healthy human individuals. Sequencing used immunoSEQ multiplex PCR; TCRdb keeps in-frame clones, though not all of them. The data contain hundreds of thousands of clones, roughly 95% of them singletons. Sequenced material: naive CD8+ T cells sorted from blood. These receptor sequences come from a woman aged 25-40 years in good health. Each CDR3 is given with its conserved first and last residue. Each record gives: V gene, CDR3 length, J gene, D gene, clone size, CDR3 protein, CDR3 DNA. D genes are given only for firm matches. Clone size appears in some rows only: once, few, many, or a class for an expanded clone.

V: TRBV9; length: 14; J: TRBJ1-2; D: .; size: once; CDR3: CASRGAGSNYGYTF; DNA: TGTGCCAGCAGGGGAGCTGGGTCTAACTATGGCTACACCTTC
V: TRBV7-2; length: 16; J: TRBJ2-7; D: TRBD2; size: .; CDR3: CASSLPPIAGANEQYF; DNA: TGTGCCAGCAGCCTCCCCCCAATAGCGGGAGCTAACGAGCAGTACTTC
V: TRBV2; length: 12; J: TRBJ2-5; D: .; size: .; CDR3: CASSGGLETQYF; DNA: TGTGCCAGCAGTGGCGGGTTAGAGACCCAGTACTTC
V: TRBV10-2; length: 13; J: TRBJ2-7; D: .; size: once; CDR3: CASAQGFTYEQYF; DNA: TGCGCCAGCGCCCAGGGGTTTACCTACGAGCAGTACTTC
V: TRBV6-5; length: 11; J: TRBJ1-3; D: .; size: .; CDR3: CASLSGNTIYF; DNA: TGTGCCAGCCTCTCTGGAAACACCATATATTTT
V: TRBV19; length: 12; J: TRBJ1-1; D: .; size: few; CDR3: CASSIEGTEAFF; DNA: TGTGCCAGTAGTATAGAAGGCACTGAAGCTTTCTTT
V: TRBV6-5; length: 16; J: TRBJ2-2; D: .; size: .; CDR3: CASSYSKRAFLGELFF; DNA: TGTGCCAGCAGTTACTCTAAGCGGGCTTTTCTCGGGGAGCTGTTTTTT
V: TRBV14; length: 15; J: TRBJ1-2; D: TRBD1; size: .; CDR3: CASSPDRGHNYGYTF; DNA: TGTGCCAGCAGCCCCGACAGGGGGCACAACTATGGCTACACCTTC
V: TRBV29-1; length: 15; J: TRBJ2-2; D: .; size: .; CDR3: CSVPRGDANTGELFF; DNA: TGCAGCGTTCCAAGGGGGGATGCGAACACCGGGGAGCTGTTTTTT
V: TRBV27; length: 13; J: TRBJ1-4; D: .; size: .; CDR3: CASSFGSGQKLFF; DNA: TGTGCCAGCAGTTTCGGGTCGGGCCAAAAACTGTTTTTT
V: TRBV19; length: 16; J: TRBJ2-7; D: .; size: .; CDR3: CASSIDKGLPSYEQYF; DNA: TGTGCCAGTAGTATAGATAAAGGACTACCCTCCTACGAGCAGTACTTC
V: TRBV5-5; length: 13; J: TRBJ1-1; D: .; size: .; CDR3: CASSVSMNTEAFF; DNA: TGTGCCAGCAGCGTGAGTATGAACACTGAAGCTTTCTTT
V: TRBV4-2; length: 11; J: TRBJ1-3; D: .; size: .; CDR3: CASIEWNTIYF; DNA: TGTGCCAGCATTGAGTGGAACACCATATATTTT
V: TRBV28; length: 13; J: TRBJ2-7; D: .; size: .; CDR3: CASSLLGSYEQYF; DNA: TGTGCCAGCAGTTTACTGGGTTCCTACGAGCAGTACTTC
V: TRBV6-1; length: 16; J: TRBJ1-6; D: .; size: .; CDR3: CASSEDLPNYNSPLHF; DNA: TGTGCCAGCAGTGAAGATCTACCCAACTATAATTCACCCCTCCACTTT
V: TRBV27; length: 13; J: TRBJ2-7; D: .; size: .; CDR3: CASSPSGGYEQYF; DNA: TGTGCCAGCAGTCCCTCAGGGGGGTACGAGCAGTACTTC
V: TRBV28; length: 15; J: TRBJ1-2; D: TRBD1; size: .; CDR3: CASSWVTRTGNGYTF; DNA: TGTGCCAGCAGTTGGGTAACACGGACAGGGAACGGCTACACCTTC
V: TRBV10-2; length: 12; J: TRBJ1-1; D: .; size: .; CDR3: CASSELNTEAFF; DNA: TGCGCCAGCAGTGAGCTGAACACTGAAGCTTTCTTT